The 10 T cell receptor beta chains below were found in one sample sequenced in a study of OX40 agonist ivuxolimab in advanced cancers. Libraries were prepared through the immunoSEQ multiplex PCR assay. This immuneACCESS table, as held by TCRdb, lists in-frame sequences with V and J called but not all clones. Of the missing ones, under half trace to an unresolved V gene in checked studies; the others have no known cause. The sample table contains tens of thousands of clones; only one count was recorded for about 91% of them. Over 20% of the sample is in the top ten clones. Sample: CD4+ or CD8+ T cells sorted from blood, taken in a trial of the OX40 agonist ivuxolimab. These receptors originate from an adult with an advanced solid tumor such as melanoma, head and neck, liver or kidney cancer.

V usage is TRBV4-1 and J usage is TRBJ2-1, with 10 bases that match TRBD2. This CDR3 is built from 18 residues. Per the germline V gene, CDR1 is MGHRA and CDR2 is YSYEKL. V shed 0 bases, J shed 3 bases, and the junction held 8 bases outside the gene matches. The CDR3 DNA reads TGCGCCAGCAGCCAAGAACCCCCGGCTAGCGGGAGCTACAATGAGCAGTTCTTC. Translated, it gives CASSQEPPASGSYNEQFF.

The chain links TRBV18 to TRBJ2-5; D is unclear. The CDR3 has 12 amino acids. Germline V CDR1 and CDR2: KGHSH, LQKENI. V was clipped by 1 base and J by 2 bases, with 2 bases between them. CDR3 nucleotide sequence: TGTGCCAGCTCACCACTACAAGAGACCCAGTACTTC. Residues: CASSPLQETQYF. The variable domain in full, with the rest retrieved from reference TRBV18 and TRBJ2-5, is NAGVMQNPRHLVRRRGQEARLRCSPMKGHSHVYWYRQLPEEGLKFMVYLQKENIIDESGMPKERFSAEFPKEGPSILRIQQVVRGDSAAYFCASSPLQETQYFGPGTRLLVL.

This CDR3 is CASSLGTTYEQYF. For the CDR3, the DNA is TGTGCCAGCAGCTTAGGTACTACCTACGAGCAGTACTTC. This chain links TRBV7-9 with TRBJ2-7; D is uncertain. CDR1 and CDR2 (germline): SEHNR, FQNEAQ (reference sequence). The CDR3 runs to 13 residues. Trimming removed 1 base at V and 2 bases at J, with 6 bases between.

The CDR3 sequence is CASSYSGPGEQYF. CDR3 DNA: TGTGCCAGCAGTTACAGTGGCCCAGGCGAGCAGTACTTC. The V gene is TRBV6-5, the J gene TRBJ2-7; D unclear. The CDR3 loop spans 13 amino acids. V shed 2 bases and J shed 6 bases, with 11 bases lying between them. CDR1 is MNHEY and CDR2 is SVGAGI in the germline V gene.

The chain links TRBV5-1 to TRBJ2-1; TRBD2 matches at 9 bases. V gave up 2 bases and J gave up 4 bases; unmatched junction bases: 7. The CDR3 runs to 16 residues. Germline CDR1 SGHRS, CDR2 YFSETQ. The CDR3 is CASSFTGTSRYNEQFF. DNA for the CDR3: TGCGCCAGCAGCTTTACCGGGACTAGCAGATACAATGAGCAGTTCTTC. Full variable domain (remainder filled in from reference TRBV5-1 and TRBJ2-1): KAGVTQTPRYLIKTRGQQVTLSCSPISGHRSVSWYQQTPGQGLQFLFEYFSETQRNKGNFPGRFSGRQFSNSRSEMNVSTLELGDSALYLCASSFTGTSRYNEQFFGPGTRLTVL.

J is TRBJ2-7 and V is TRBV28, with TRBD2 identical over 9 bases. V lost 2 bases to trimming and J lost 2 bases; unmatched junction nucleotides: 16. The CDR3 consists of 19 residues. Germline V gene sequence: CDR1 MDHEN, CDR2 SYDVKM. In DNA, the CDR3 is TGTGCCAGCAGTTTACGGGCGGGGGGGAGGAAAGTTGTAACCTACGAGCAGTACTTC. Translating it yields CASSLRAGGRKVVTYEQYF. The full variable domain, in which reference TRBV28 and TRBJ2-7 provide the parts outside the CDR3, is DVKVTQSSRYLVKRTGEKVFLECVQDMDHENMFWYRQDPGLGLRLIYFSYDVKMKEKGDIPEGYSVSREKKERFSLILESASTNQTSMYLCASSLRAGGRKVVTYEQYFGPGTRLTVT.

The rearrangement uses TRBV7-9 and TRBJ2-3; 11 bases fit TRBD2. V was pared by 5 bases and J by 2 bases, with 12 bases of the junction left unmatched. Germline values: CDR1 SEHNR, CDR2 FQNEAQ (reference sequence). The CDR3 is made up of 18 amino acids. CDR3 sequence (DNA): TGTGCCAGCAGCCCGAGAAGGGGGACTAGCGGAAACACAGATACGCAGTATTTT. This sequence encodes CASSPRRGTSGNTDTQYF.

The chain recombines TRBV7-9 with TRBJ2-1; no reliable D call. This CDR3 comprises 12 residues. The germline V and J ends were trimmed by 1 base and 9 bases, with 7 bases remaining between them. From germline, CDR1 is SEHNR and CDR2 FQNEAQ (reference sequence). The DNA of the CDR3 is TGTGCCAGCAGCTTAGAAGGTGCTGAGCAGTTCTTC. It translates to CASSLEGAEQFF. The variable domain in full, completed from reference TRBV7-9 and TRBJ2-1, reads DTGVSQNPRHKITKRGQNVTFRCDPISEHNRLYWYRQTLGQGPEFLTYFQNEAQLEKSRLLSDRFSAERPKGSFSTLEIQRTEQGDSAMYLCASSLEGAEQFFGPGTRLTVL.

The chain carries TRBV7-6 and TRBJ2-1; 13 positions match TRBD2. This CDR3 region has 15 residues. V was pared by 5 bases and J by 4 bases, with 2 bases of the junction left unmatched. The germline gives CDR1 SGHVS, CDR2 FNYEAQ. In nucleotides, the CDR3 is TGTGCCAGCAGCCTACTAGCGGGAGGGTACAATGAGCAGTTCTTC. Encoded protein: CASSLLAGGYNEQFF.

The J gene is TRBJ2-3, the V gene TRBV5-6; D unclear. CDR3 length equals 12 residues. Trimming cost V 1 base and J 3 bases, with 3 bases left between them. The V gene's germline CDR1 is SGHDT and CDR2 YYEEEE. The CDR3 here is CASSLKTDTQYF. The CDR3, as DNA: TGTGCCAGCAGCTTGAAGACAGATACGCAGTATTTT.